A selection of T cell receptor beta chains follows, all from one sample in a study of cytomegalovirus exposure and HLA in healthy donors. The table came from immunoSEQ multiplex PCR; TCRdb's copy has only in-frame clones and leaves some out. The data show about 41,000 clones, over 75% seen once. The specimen was PBMCs. The receptors were gathered from a man aged 45-65 years in good health and CMV-seronegative. The CDR3 runs from the conserved cysteine through the conserved F or W. D genes are given only for firm matches. Clone size, where shown, is once, few, many, or a class for clones that have expanded.

once	TRBV25-1	TRBJ1-2	TRBD1	TGTGCCAGCAGTTCATCGCCGGGACAGGGGAGCGAAAACTATGGCTACACCTTC	CASSSSPGQGSENYGYTF
few	TRBV4-1	TRBJ2-2	TRBD2	TGCGCCAGCAGCCAAGAGCGGGGGGGCCCCGGGGAGCTGTTTTTT	CASSQERGGPGELFF
few	TRBV9	TRBJ1-1	NA	TGTGCCAGCAGCGTAGGAGGGAGGAGTGAAGCTTTCTTT	CASSVGGRSEAFF
NA	TRBV7-2	TRBJ2-3	NA	TGTGCCAGCAGCCCCCGGAGGGTCGCAGATACGCAGTATTTT	CASSPRRVADTQYF
NA	TRBV6-6	TRBJ2-7	TRBD2	TGTGCCAGCATAGCGGGAGGGCATCAAGAGCAGTACTTC	CASIAGGHQEQYF
NA	TRBV28	TRBJ2-7	NA	TGTGCCAGCAGTTTAAGGGGGGGGACTTACGAGCAGTACTTC	CASSLRGGTYEQYF
NA	TRBV6-5	TRBJ2-2	NA	TGTGCCAGCAGACTCGACAGTTCCACCGGGGAGCTGTTTTTT	CASRLDSSTGELFF
few	TRBV18	TRBJ2-2	NA	TGTGCCAGCTCACCAGGTGGGAGCGTTATGGCCGGGGAGCTGTTTTTT	CASSPGGSVMAGELFF
once	TRBV27	TRBJ2-2	TRBD1	TGTGCCAGCGGAATTATCCCGGGGCAGGGGGCCGGGGAGCTGTTTTTT	CASGIIPGQGAGELFF
NA	TRBV5-4	TRBJ2-4	TRBD1	TGTGCCAGCAGCTCCGGGACAGTGAAAAACATTCAGTACTTC	CASSSGTVKNIQYF
NA	TRBV28	TRBJ1-3	NA	TGTGCCAGCCAGGCCTCTGGAAACACCATATATTTT	CASQASGNTIYF
NA	TRBV7-8	TRBJ1-4	TRBD1	TGTGCCAGCAGCTTATCACAGGGGTACGAAAAACTGTTTTTT	CASSLSQGYEKLFF
NA	TRBV6-6	TRBJ1-5	NA	TGTGCCAGCAGTCGGGACATCTCGTTCTATCAGCCCCAGCATTTT	CASSRDISFYQPQHF
NA	TRBV7-9	TRBJ2-7	NA	TGTGCCAGCAGCTTAGACTCGTCCTACGAGCAGTACTTC	CASSLDSSYEQYF
NA	TRBV2	TRBJ2-3	TRBD2	TGTGCCAGCCAGGGACTAGTGAGCACAGATACGCAGTATTTT	CASQGLVSTDTQYF
NA	TRBV5-8	TRBJ2-3	TRBD2	TGTGCCAGCAGTTACGGGACTAGCGGGGGCACAGATACGCAGTATTTT	CASSYGTSGGTDTQYF
NA	TRBV6-5	TRBJ2-1	TRBD1	TGTGCCAGCAGTTACGGGCAGGGGGACAATGAGCAGTTCTTC	CASSYGQGDNEQFF
NA	TRBV28	TRBJ1-5	NA	TGTGCCAGCAGTTCAACGTGGACAGTTAGCAATCAGCCCCAGCATTTT	CASSSTWTVSNQPQHF
NA	TRBV7-9	TRBJ2-5	TRBD1	TGTTCCAGCAGCCCGAAGGACAGGGAGGTGGAGACCCAGTACTTC	CSSSPKDREVETQYF
NA	TRBV19	TRBJ1-3	TRBD1	TGTGCCAGCTCCATCACCGGGACAGCAGGAAACACCATATATTTT	CASSITGTAGNTIYF
NA	TRBV9	TRBJ1-4	TRBD1	TGTGCCAGCAGCCCCTGGACAGGGACTAATGAAAAACTGTTTTTT	CASSPWTGTNEKLFF
once	TRBV6-5	TRBJ2-2	NA	TGTGCCAGCAGTGCGTTGGCGCGGGATTTCGGGGAGCTGTTTTTT	CASSALARDFGELFF
NA	TRBV4-1	TRBJ2-2	TRBD1	TGCGCCAGCTCGGGACAGGGGAGCGGGGAGCTGTTTTTT	CASSGQGSGELFF
NA	TRBV6-6	TRBJ1-1	NA	TGTGCCAGCGGATGGGGCCGGAACACTGAAGCTTTCTTT	CASGWGRNTEAFF
NA	TRBV4-2	TRBJ2-7	NA	TGTGCCAGCAGCCAGGCGGGGACAGCCGAGCAGTACTTC	CASSQAGTAEQYF
NA	TRBV6-1	TRBJ2-2	TRBD1	TGTGCAGCGCAGACAGGGTTCACCGGGGAGCTGTTTTTT	CAAQTGFTGELFF